The clone carrying this T cell receptor beta chain was found a few times. Its target is not known. It was with 60 Vbeta and 13 Jbeta primers that the PCR ran. Repertoires were generated with immunoSEQ multiplex PCR, while TCRdb's copy carries only in-frame clones and drops some. Of 120,000 to 150,000 clones in the sample, roughly 80% were seen once. The CDR3 is 15 amino acids. Germline CDR1 SNHLY, CDR2 FYNNEI. V was pared by 5 bases and J by 0 bases, with 3 bases of the junction left unmatched. These data originate in a study of cytomegalovirus exposure and HLA in healthy donors. For the study at large: HLA-typed donors contributed around 85 million unique TCRs, which were held in an early data release.

Study-level results: Investigators reported 164 TCR beta chains as tied to cytomegalovirus. A missense variant in DCLRE1C was later tied to TCR beta V- and J-gene trimming. Sequencing artifact likely explains a cluster of highly shared sequence variants.

The sequenced sample was PBMCs. The chain recombines TRBV2 with TRBJ1-5, with 8 bases fitting TRBD1. The sequence was obtained from a woman aged 25 to 39 in good health and CMV-seronegative. The DNA for the CDR3 is TGTGCCAGCAGTAAGGACAGGGTTAGCAATCAGCCCCAGCATTTT. Amino acids: CASSKDRVSNQPQHF. The complete variable domain, with remaining parts taken from reference TRBV2 and TRBJ1-5, reads EPEVTQTPSHQVTQMGQEVILRCVPISNHLYFYWYRQILGQKVEFLVSFYNNEISEKSEIFDDQFSVERPDGSNFTLKIRSTKLEDSAMYFCASSKDRVSNQPQHFGDGTRLSIL.